This T cell receptor (beta chain) was sequenced during a study of beta chain features in type 1 diabetes. Study background: Sorted cells examined across all samples numbered more than 100 million.

Expressed TCRB transcripts got sequenced, as all isolated RNA was reverse transcribed. Only in-frame clones appear in the TCRdb table, and some are missing; sequencing was by immunoSEQ multiplex PCR. Here the sample spans fewer than 200,000 clones, 10% to 15% being singletons. Germline values: CDR1 MDHEN, CDR2 SYDVKM. The CDR3 extends over 17 amino acids. Trimming cost V 6 bases and J 4 bases; bases outside gene matches: 15. This clone was seen a few times. Sequenced: central memory CD4+ T cells from blood. V usage is TRBV28 and J usage is TRBJ2-5, with 9 bases fitting TRBD1. This receptor was taken from a woman aged 18-29 years in good health. The CDR3 protein is CASSIYGTGRAGETQYF. DNA for the CDR3: TGTGCCAGCAGCATTTACGGGACAGGGCGGGCGGGAGAGACCCAGTACTTC.